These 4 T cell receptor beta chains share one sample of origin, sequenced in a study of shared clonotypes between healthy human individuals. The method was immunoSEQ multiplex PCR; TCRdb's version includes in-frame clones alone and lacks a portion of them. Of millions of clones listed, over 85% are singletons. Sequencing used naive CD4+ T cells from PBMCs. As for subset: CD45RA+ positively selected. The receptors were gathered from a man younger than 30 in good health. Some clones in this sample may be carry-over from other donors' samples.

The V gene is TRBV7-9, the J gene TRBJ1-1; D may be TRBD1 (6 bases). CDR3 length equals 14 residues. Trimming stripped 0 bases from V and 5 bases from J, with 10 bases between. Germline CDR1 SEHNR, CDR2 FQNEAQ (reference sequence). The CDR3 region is CASSLAGGMTEAFF. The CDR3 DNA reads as TGTGCCAGCAGCTTAGCAGGGGGGATGACTGAAGCTTTCTTT.

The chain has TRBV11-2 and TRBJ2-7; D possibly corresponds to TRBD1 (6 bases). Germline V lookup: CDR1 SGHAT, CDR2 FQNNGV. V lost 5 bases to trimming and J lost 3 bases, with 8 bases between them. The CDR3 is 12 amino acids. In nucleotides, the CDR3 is TGTGCCAGCAGCCTGACAGGCTACGAGCAGTACTTC. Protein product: CASSLTGYEQYF.

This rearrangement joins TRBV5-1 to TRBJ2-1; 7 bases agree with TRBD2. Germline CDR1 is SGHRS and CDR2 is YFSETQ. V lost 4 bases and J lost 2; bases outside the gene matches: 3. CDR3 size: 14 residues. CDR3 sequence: CASSPRGAYNEQFF. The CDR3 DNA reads TGCGCCAGCAGCCCCCGGGGGGCCTACAATGAGCAGTTCTTC.

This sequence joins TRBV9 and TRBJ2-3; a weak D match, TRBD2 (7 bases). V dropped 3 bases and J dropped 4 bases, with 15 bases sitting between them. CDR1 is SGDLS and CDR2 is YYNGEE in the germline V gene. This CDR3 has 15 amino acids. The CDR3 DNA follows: TGTGCCAGCAGCGGGGGGGGCCCCACCTCAGATACGCAGTATTTT. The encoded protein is CASSGGGPTSDTQYF.